The TCR beta chain under discussion was sequenced for a study of long-term antiretroviral therapy in people with HIV. General study points: There were no data on ART adherence, viral resistance or therapy changes, a gap that limits inferences about post-ART repertoire changes.

The CDR3 is 14 amino acids. Per germline, CDR1 SGHRS and CDR2 YFSETQ. V lost 0 bases to trimming and J lost 8 bases, with 14 bases between them. This clone appeared a few times. Its specificity is not known. Sequencing relied on immunoSEQ assay v3.0, run at survey level. The sequencing target was about 35,000-55,000 T-cell genomes per sample. TCRdb's copy holds only in-frame clones and misses some; the assay was immunoSEQ multiplex PCR. This table holds about 42,000 clones, approximately 89% found once. It was in the United States that all participants with HIV were treated. The source material was unsorted PBMCs, sampled 0.1 years before starting antiretroviral therapy. This chain uses TRBV5-1 with TRBJ1-2; no firm D call. The sequence was collected from a woman in her forties or fifties with HIV. CDR3 sequence (DNA): TGCGCCAGCAGCTTGGAAACCCCCATCGGAGGCTACACCTTC. Protein: CASSLETPIGGYTF. Drawing the rest from reference TRBV5-1 and TRBJ1-2, the complete variable domain is KAGVTQTPRYLIKTRGQQVTLSCSPISGHRSVSWYQQTPGQGLQFLFEYFSETQRNKGNFPGRFSGRQFSNSRSEMNVSTLELGDSALYLCASSLETPIGGYTFGSGTRLTVV.